The present T cell receptor beta chain was sequenced within a study of cytomegalovirus exposure and HLA in healthy donors. Germline V gene sequence: CDR1 SGHRS, CDR2 YFSETQ. V was clipped by 2 bases and J by 6 bases; unmatched bases: 10. CDR3 length: 17 amino acids. General study findings and limits: On later analysis, the bulk of CMV-associated TCR beta chains appeared to be HLA-restricted.

A multiplex PCR was run with 60 Vbeta primers and 13 Jbeta primers. Profiling relied on immunoSEQ multiplex PCR, and the TCRdb table lists in-frame clones only, not all of them. The data show over 80,000 clones, with over 60% seen just once and roughly 6% held by the top ten. Note on this clone: The antigen is unknown.

This chain links TRBV5-1 with TRBJ2-5; TRBD2 aligns across 13 bases. The specimen was PBMCs. The source of this sequence is a female donor in good health and CMV-seronegative. CDR3 residues: CASSLSVTSGRSKTQYF. In nucleotides, the CDR3 is TGCGCCAGCAGCTTATCCGTGACTAGCGGGAGGTCGAAGACCCAGTACTTC.